This passage covers 4 T cell receptor beta chains from one sample sequenced in a study of shared clonotypes between healthy human individuals. Clones were sequenced by immunoSEQ multiplex PCR, and TCRdb holds only the in-frame ones, with some missing. The sample shows roughly 1,100,000 clones, about three quarters of them seen only once. The sequenced sample consisted of memory CD4+ T cells sorted from blood. The subset is: CD45RA-negative fraction. These receptors were collected from a man aged 18 to 30 in good health.

This chain joins TRBV9 and TRBJ1-3; weak D call: TRBD1 (6 bases). The CDR3 totals 17 residues. V was shortened by 4 bases and J by 4 bases, with 21 bases between the two germline ends. The germline CDR1 and CDR2 sequences are SGDLS and YYNGEE. The DNA of the CDR3 is TGTGCCAGCAGCCCCGAGGACAGTTTTTGGAGGGGAAACACCATATATTTT. Encoded protein: CASSPEDSFWRGNTIYF.

This clone was counted between two and nine times. The V gene is TRBV6-5, the J gene TRBJ2-1, with 11 bases matching TRBD2. CDR1 is MNHEY, CDR2 SVGAGI, per germline. CDR3 length equals 15 residues. Trimming at V came to 6 bases and at J to 10 bases, leaving 11 bases not matched to a gene. Here the CDR3 reads CASSSWTSGSFEQFF. The CDR3 region has the DNA TGTGCCAGCAGCTCATGGACTAGCGGGTCTTTCGAGCAGTTCTTC.

This sequence joins TRBV28 and TRBJ1-5, with D possibly being TRBD1 (6 bases). CDR3 length: 16 residues. V dropped 3 bases and J dropped 2 bases, with 14 bases sitting between them. The germline V gene encodes CDR1 MDHEN and CDR2 SYDVKM. CDR3 region: CASSFTGRVGNQPQHF. In nucleotides, the CDR3 is TGTGCCAGCAGTTTTACAGGGAGGGTTGGCAATCAGCCCCAGCATTTT.

The chain links TRBV30 to TRBJ1-3; the D gene is possibly TRBD1 (6 bases). CDR3 length equals 18 residues. Trimming pared 0 bases from V and 1 base from J, leaving 19 bases between. CDR1 is GTSNPN and CDR2 is SVGIG in the germline V gene (reference sequence). As DNA, the CDR3 is TGTGCCTGGAGTGTAGACAGAATCCCAGGGGCATCTGGAAACACCATATATTTT. This gives the protein CAWSVDRIPGASGNTIYF.